Listed here are 20 T cell receptor beta chains from one sample, sequenced in a study of T cells in Graves' hyperthyroidism and ophthalmopathy. What was amplified from RNA transcripts were TCR beta CDR3 regions. With the HTBI primer set, the TCR CDR3 went through a first round of RT-PCR. MiXCR was run by TCRdb on the multiplex PCR reads, yielding one entry per CDR3 protein. Of 310,000 or so distinct CDR3 sequences in the sample, over 15% are singletons; the top ten hold approximately 60%. The sample consisted of blood. These receptors came from a woman between 55 and 75 years old with Graves' ophthalmopathy.

The sample holds many counts of this clonotype. The V gene is TRBV7-2, the J gene TRBJ1-1; 7 positions match TRBD1. CDR3 length equals 19 residues. V gave up 1 base and J gave up 4 bases; unmatched junction bases: 18. Germline values: CDR1 SGHTA, CDR2 FQGNSA. CDR3 sequence: CASSLVGTTGRVKGTEAFF. The CDR3 nucleotides are TGTGCCAGCAGCTTAGTTGGTACGACAGGGCGAGTGAAAGGCACTGAAGCTTTCTTT.

Here the CDR3 reads CASSLFPGTSNQPQHF. In nucleotides, the CDR3 is TGTGCCAGCAGTTTATTTCCAGGGACTTCAAATCAGCCCCAGCATTTT. V is TRBV28 and J is TRBJ1-5; the D gene is possibly TRBD1 (5 bases). V lost 1 base and J 4 bases, leaving 14 bases between the germline ends. The CDR3 runs to 16 residues. Germline lookup yields CDR1 MDHEN and CDR2 SYDVKM.

This clonotype was counted many times. The V gene is TRBV7-9, the J gene TRBJ2-2; 9 nucleotides line up with TRBD1. Germline-derived CDR1 and CDR2 are SEHNR and FQNEAQ (reference sequence). The CDR3 runs to 17 residues. With 6 bases clipped from V and 4 bases from J, the junction kept 12 bases outside the gene matches. The DNA of the CDR3 is TGTGCCAGCAGTCGAGGGGGACAGGGAAGATCCACCGGGGAGCTGTTTTTT. Its translation is CASSRGGQGRSTGELFF.

On this clonotype: A read error may be the cause here, since a much bigger clone is one base away. V gene TRBV20-1 combines with J gene TRBJ1-4; tentatively, D is TRBD1 (5 bases). CDR3 length: 13 amino acids. In germline, CDR1 is DFQATT, CDR2 SNEGSKA (reference sequence). The CDR3, as DNA: TGCGGTGCGTCAGGGAGGACTAATGAAAAACTGTTTTTT. It encodes CGASGRTNEKLFF.

This clonotype has a count of ten or more. The rearrangement uses TRBV6-1 and TRBJ1-2; tentative D call: TRBD1 (6 bases). V was shortened by 1 base and J by 2 bases, with 8 bases between the two germline ends. Germline loops: CDR1 MNHNS, CDR2 SASEGT. CDR3 length: 14 residues. CDR3 amino acids: CASSEGGQNYGYTF. The CDR3 DNA is TGTGCCAGCAGTGAAGGGGGGCAGAACTATGGCTACACCTTC.

This clonotype has a count of ten or more. The V gene is TRBV7-2, the J gene TRBJ2-7; a weak D match, TRBD1 (6 bases). The CDR3 has 16 residues. Trimming removed 5 bases at V and 3 bases at J, with 20 bases between. The germline V gene has CDR1 SGHTA and CDR2 FQGNSA. The CDR3 DNA reads as TGTGCCAGCAGCAGCCACTCCCGCACAGGGAACTACGAGCAGTACTTC. This encodes CASSSHSRTGNYEQYF.

V gene TRBV29-1 combines with J gene TRBJ2-2; maybe TRBD2 (5 bases). Germline V gene sequence: CDR1 SQVTM, CDR2 ANQGSEA. CDR3 length equals 16 residues. The V end was cut by 3 bases, the J end by 0 bases, with 14 bases between. The CDR3 DNA is TGCAGCGTTGACGCCAGCGGCGTATCGAACACCGGGGAGCTGTTTTTT. Translating gives CSVDASGVSNTGELFF.

This clonotype was recorded at least ten times. The genes are TRBV3-1 and TRBJ2-7, with D possibly being TRBD1 or TRBD2 (5 bases each). V lost 1 base and J 3 bases, leaving 13 bases between the germline ends. Germline V CDR1 and CDR2: LGHDT, YNNKEL (reference sequence). The CDR3 sequence is 15 residues long. This CDR3 is CASSQGPRDHYEQYF. CDR3 nucleotides: TGTGCCAGCAGCCAAGGGCCCCGGGACCACTACGAGCAGTACTTC.

This clonotype was counted ten times or more. V gene TRBV11-2 combines with J gene TRBJ2-7; weak D call: TRBD2 (6 bases). The ends were cut back, 5 bases at V and 7 bases at J, with 15 bases in the middle. The germline V gene encodes CDR1 SGHAT and CDR2 FQNNGV. The CDR3 is 13 amino acids. CDR3 sequence: CASSPRREREQYF. As DNA, the CDR3 is TGTGCCAGCAGCCCCCGCCGGGAGCGGGAGCAGTACTTC.

The rearrangement uses TRBV12-5 and TRBJ2-2; tentatively, D is TRBD1 (5 bases). The CDR3 loop spans 14 amino acids. V was trimmed by 3 bases and J by 5 bases, leaving 10 bases between them. Germline values: CDR1 LGHNT, CDR2 FRNRAP. For the CDR3, the DNA is TGTGCTAGTGGTTTAGGGGTGGAGACCGGGGAGCTGTTTTTT. Its protein product is CASGLGVETGELFF. The entire variable domain, with the rest obtained from reference TRBV12-5 and TRBJ2-2, is as follows: DARVTQTPRHKVTEMGQEVTMRCQPILGHNTVFWYRQTMMQGLELLAYFRNRAPLDDSGMPKDRFSAEMPDATLATLKIQPSEPRDSAVYFCASGLGVETGELFFGEGSRLTVL.

This chain connects TRBV7-6 to TRBJ2-2; 9 nucleotides align to TRBD2. The CDR3 covers 18 residues. Unmatched junction bases numbered 10, after V lost 5 bases and J lost 0 bases. Germline V gene sequence: CDR1 SGHVS, CDR2 FNYEAQ. Here the CDR3 DNA reads TGTGCCAGCAGCCAAATTTTAGCGGGAGCCACGAACACCGGGGAGCTGTTTTTT. This gives the protein CASSQILAGATNTGELFF.

Ten or more counts support this clonotype. The chain links TRBV5-1 to TRBJ2-1, with 7 bases identical to TRBD1. Per germline, CDR1 SGHRS and CDR2 YFSETQ. V lost 4 bases to trimming and J lost 6 bases; unmatched junction nucleotides: 7. This CDR3 contains 14 residues. The CDR3 region has the DNA TGCGCCAGCAGCCCCCAGTACAGGGGCAATGAGCAGTTCTTC. The encoded protein is CASSPQYRGNEQFF.

This clonotype was counted only a few times. This rearrangement joins TRBV29-1 to TRBJ1-2, with 7 bases fitting TRBD1. CDR3 length: 13 residues. Germline V gene lookup returns CDR1 SQVTM and CDR2 ANQGSEA. The trim removed 3 bases at V and 5 bases at J, leaving 6 bases unmatched. The CDR3 reads CSVELQGLYGYTF. CDR3 coding DNA: TGCAGCGTTGAGTTACAGGGGTTATATGGCTACACCTTC. The whole variable domain, filled in from reference TRBV29-1 and TRBJ1-2, reads SAVISQKPSRDICQRGTSLTIQCQVDSQVTMMFWYRQQPGQSLTLIATANQGSEATYESGFVIDKFPISRPNLTFSTLTVSNMSPEDSSIYLCSVELQGLYGYTFGSGTRLTVV.

This clonotype was detected a few times. CDR3 coding DNA: TGTGCCAGCAGCTTAGGTGGGGGGTCCCACACCGGGGAGCTGTTTTTT. Amino acid sequence: CASSLGGGSHTGELFF. The J gene is TRBJ2-2, the V gene TRBV7-6, with D tentatively TRBD2 (6 bases). CDR3 length: 16 residues. Per germline, CDR1 SGHVS and CDR2 FNYEAQ. With 1 base removed from V and 3 bases from J, the gap between germline ends came to 12 bases.

In this sample, this clonotype turned up many times. V gene TRBV28 combines with J gene TRBJ1-1; no firm D call. V lost 7 bases to trimming and J lost 1 base, with 13 bases between them. Germline assignment: CDR1 MDHEN and CDR2 SYDVKM. The CDR3 has 14 residues. CDR3 DNA sequence: TGTGCCAGCACTCCCCCTGGACGGAACACTGAAGCTTTCTTT. It is translated as CASTPPGRNTEAFF.

As for this clonotype: A read error is possible here, since a much larger clone lies one base away. The chain employs TRBV3-1 and TRBJ2-7; TRBD1 or TRBD2 may be the D gene (6 bases each). V lost 1 base to trimming and J lost 6 bases, with 10 bases between them. CDR3 size: 13 residues. CDR1 LGHDT and CDR2 YNNKEL come from the germline V gene (reference sequence). CDR3 bases: TGTGCCAGCAGCCAAGGTCGGGGGCGCGAGCAGTACTTC. Translation gives CASSQGRGREQYF.

The V call is TRBV20-1, the J call TRBJ1-1, with D possibly being TRBD1 (6 bases). The CDR3 is 13 amino acids. Germline CDR1 and CDR2: DFQATT and SNEGSKA (reference sequence). Trimming pared 8 bases from V and 0 bases from J, leaving 13 bases between. The CDR3 bases are TGCAGTTTCAGGGGTCCCATGAACACTGAAGCTTTCTTT. Its protein is CSFRGPMNTEAFF.

Many counts were recorded for this clonotype. The genes are TRBV5-5 and TRBJ2-5; D is perhaps TRBD2 (6 bases). Trimming left V 4 bases short and J 1 base short, with 17 bases between. CDR3 size: 16 residues. Per the germline V gene, CDR1 is SGHKS and CDR2 is YYEKEE (reference sequence). The CDR3 coding sequence is TGTGCCAGCAGCCGCCAGCTCCGGAGGGTCCAAGAGACCCAGTACTTC. Its protein is CASSRQLRRVQETQYF.

The chain carries TRBV20-1 and TRBJ2-3; 7 bases are a match to TRBD1. In germline, CDR1 is DFQATT, CDR2 SNEGSKA (reference sequence). The CDR3 spans 17 residues. After removal of 5 bases from V and 2 bases from J, the junction contained 16 bases not matched to a gene. CDR3 bases: TGCAGTGCTCCAAGACCAGACAGGGCGTCTTCCACAGATACGCAGTATTTT. Translating it yields CSAPRPDRASSTDTQYF.

J is TRBJ2-7 and V is TRBV10-3, with D tentatively TRBD2 (6 bases). V was cut by 6 bases and J by 2 bases, with 11 bases left in between. The CDR3 is 13 amino acids. Germline-derived CDR1 and CDR2 are ENHRY and SYGVKD. The CDR3 is CAIRRDSTYEQYF. The CDR3, as DNA: TGTGCCATCAGGAGGGACTCCACCTACGAGCAGTACTTC.